This T cell receptor (beta chain) appears in the sequencing data of a study of CD8 T cells in ankylosing spondylitis. Study-wide findings and caveats: A motif in TCR beta, a set of several highly homologous variants, appeared characteristic of ankylosing spondylitis blood. Existing reports had already noted some motif variants in reactive arthritis synovial fluid and blood. Disease-linked clones displayed a CD8+ phenotype and appeared relatively rarely in peripheral blood.

As the method for making TCR beta libraries, quantitative 5'-RACE with molecular barcodes was used. In TCRdb, the 5' RACE reads were re-called with MiXCR into one record per CDR3 protein. The sample lists a few hundred thousand distinct CDR3 sequences, 20% to 25% seen once, with 13% in the top ten. This clonotype has just a few counts. Its antigen is still unknown. V was trimmed by 0 bases and J by 10 bases, leaving 10 bases between them. There are 12 residues in the CDR3. Germline loops: CDR1 DFQATT, CDR2 SNEGSKA (reference sequence). The TCR originated in a male donor with ankylosing spondylitis or in good health (not recorded which). Sequencing input: blood, either unsorted or a sorted T cell fraction (not recorded which). The V call is TRBV20-1, the J call TRBJ2-1; TRBD2 might be the D (5 bases). The CDR3 DNA follows: TGCAGTGCTAGAGATTTCGGGGTCGAGCAGTTCTTC. Its translation is CSARDFGVEQFF.